The 26 T cell receptor beta chains below come from one sample, sequenced in a study of T cell changes during pregnancy in multiple sclerosis. Repertoires were generated with immunoSEQ multiplex PCR, while TCRdb's copy carries only in-frame clones and drops some. Of roughly 48,000 clones listed, almost 95% are singletons. The material was CD4+ T cells from peripheral blood mononuclear cells, obtained in the second trimester of pregnancy. The receptors shown here come from a female donor in good health, enrolled as a control in a pregnancy study.

This chain uses TRBV2 with TRBJ1-6; D gene uncertain. V lost 5 bases and J 10 bases, leaving 12 bases between the germline ends. CDR3 length equals 13 residues. From germline, CDR1 is SNHLY and CDR2 FYNNEI. The CDR3 protein is CASSRDTDSPLHF. CDR3 sequence (DNA): TGTGCCAGCAGTAGAGACACCGACTCACCCCTCCACTTT. The full variable domain, with the rest looked up from reference TRBV2 and TRBJ1-6, is EPEVTQTPSHQVTQMGQEVILRCVPISNHLYFYWYRQILGQKVEFLVSFYNNEISEKSEIFDDQFSVERPDGSNFTLKIRSTKLEDSAMYFCASSRDTDSPLHFGNGTRLTVT.

The V and J genes are TRBV7-6 and TRBJ2-2; 8 bases are a match to TRBD1. The CDR3 contains 14 residues. Trimming removed 5 bases from V and 6 bases from J; junction bases left unmatched: 5. CDR1 and CDR2 from the germline V gene are SGHVS and FNYEAQ. The CDR3 loop is CASSGGQVAGELFF. Written as DNA, the CDR3 is TGTGCCAGCAGCGGGGGACAGGTAGCCGGGGAGCTGTTTTTT.

The rearrangement links TRBV28 to TRBJ2-2; D is perhaps TRBD1 (6 bases). The CDR3 consists of 14 residues. The V end lost 7 bases, the J end lost 2 bases, and 11 bases lay between the germline ends. Germline V gives CDR1 MDHEN, CDR2 SYDVKM. CDR3: CASTSGANTGELFF. CDR3 nucleotide sequence: TGTGCCAGCACCTCAGGGGCAAACACCGGGGAGCTGTTTTTT. Full variable domain (rest looked up from reference TRBV28 and TRBJ2-2): DVKVTQSSRYLVKRTGEKVFLECVQDMDHENMFWYRQDPGLGLRLIYFSYDVKMKEKGDIPEGYSVSREKKERFSLILESASTNQTSMYLCASTSGANTGELFFGEGSRLTVL.

The chain is built from TRBV6-6 and TRBJ1-6; 7 bases are shared with TRBD1. CDR1 and CDR2 (germline): MNHNY, SVGAGI (reference sequence). This CDR3 is built from 14 residues. J gave up 6 bases and V 7 bases, and 6 bases lay outside the gene matches. CDR3 in amino acids: CASTIGTANSPLHF. The DNA for the CDR3 is TGTGCCAGCACAATAGGGACAGCTAATTCACCCCTCCACTTT.

The count of this clone is one. This chain connects TRBV4-1 to TRBJ1-4; D remains ambiguous. The V end lost 4 bases, the J end lost 1 base, and 10 bases lay between the germline ends. CDR3 size: 15 residues. Germline CDR1 MGHRA, CDR2 YSYEKL. CDR3 bases: TGCGCCAGCAGCCTCCCAGGAGGAACTAATGAAAAACTGTTTTTT. Protein product: CASSLPGGTNEKLFF.

V usage is TRBV7-9 and J usage is TRBJ1-2; D unclear. Per germline, CDR1 SEHNR and CDR2 FQNEAQ (reference sequence). The CDR3 sequence is 15 residues long. V was clipped by 1 base and J by 0 bases, with 9 bases between them. CDR3 DNA sequence: TGTGCCAGCAGCTTAGTCGCAGAAACTAACTATGGCTACACCTTC. The encoded protein is CASSLVAETNYGYTF.

The chain employs TRBV10-1 and TRBJ2-2, with a possible D match to TRBD1 (5 bases). From germline, CDR1 is WNHNN and CDR2 SYGVQD (reference sequence). V was shortened by 2 bases and J by 6 bases, with 13 bases between the two germline ends. The CDR3 runs to 15 residues. The CDR3 sequence: CASSEHGRAPGELFF. The CDR3 nucleotides read TGCGCCAGCAGTGAGCATGGCAGGGCACCCGGGGAGCTGTTTTTT.

V usage is TRBV28 and J usage is TRBJ2-3; 8 nucleotides align to TRBD2. CDR3 length: 12 amino acids. J gave up 14 bases and V 5 bases, and 9 bases lay outside the gene matches. Germline V gene sequence: CDR1 MDHEN, CDR2 SYDVKM. CDR3 protein: CASSQDSGVPYF. The DNA of the CDR3 is TGTGCCAGCAGTCAGGATAGCGGGGTTCCGTATTTT.

The V call is TRBV27, the J call TRBJ2-1, with 10 bases fitting TRBD2. Germline V gene lookup returns CDR1 MNHEY and CDR2 SMNVEV (reference sequence). This CDR3 comprises 17 residues. V dropped 7 bases and J dropped 4; count of bases not matched to a gene: 13. The CDR3 spells CASKLRGVAGGYNEQFF. CDR3 in DNA: TGTGCCAGCAAACTGAGGGGGGTAGCGGGAGGTTACAATGAGCAGTTCTTC.

The rearrangement uses TRBV6-1 and TRBJ2-7; TRBD2 aligns across 11 bases. CDR1 MNHNS and CDR2 SASEGT come from the germline V gene. This CDR3 spans 15 amino acids. Unmatched junction bases numbered 5, after V lost 3 bases and J lost 4 bases. This chain's CDR3 is CASSEVGLAGYEQYF. The CDR3 DNA reads TGTGCCAGCAGTGAGGTTGGACTAGCGGGTTACGAGCAGTACTTC.

The gene calls are TRBV5-4 and TRBJ2-1; possibly TRBD2 for D (6 bases). Germline V gene data show CDR1 as SGHNT and CDR2 as YYREEE (reference sequence). V was clipped by 0 bases and J by 5 bases, with 15 bases between them. The CDR3 extends over 16 amino acids. The CDR3 DNA follows: TGTGCCAGCAGCTTGGCTAAAACTAGCCTTAACAATGAGCAGTTCTTC. This gives the protein CASSLAKTSLNNEQFF.

V is TRBV27 and J is TRBJ2-1; maybe TRBD1 (6 bases). The CDR3 covers 16 residues. Germline loops: CDR1 MNHEY, CDR2 SMNVEV (reference sequence). Trimming removed 4 bases at V and 4 bases at J, with 17 bases between. The DNA of the CDR3 is TGTGCCAGCAGTTCCAGGGGTCCTGGGGGATACAATGAGCAGTTCTTC. This gives the protein CASSSRGPGGYNEQFF.

The chain carries TRBV27 and TRBJ2-5; possible D gene TRBD2, 6 bases. Germline-derived CDR1 and CDR2 are MNHEY and SMNVEV (reference sequence). With 1 base removed from V and 1 base from J, the gap between germline ends came to 22 bases. The CDR3 sequence is 19 residues long. In nucleotides, the CDR3 is TGTGCCAGCAGTTTATTGAGGAGGGAAACGAGAAGGGGCCAAGAGACCCAGTACTTC. It encodes CASSLLRRETRRGQETQYF.

The J gene is TRBJ2-7, the V gene TRBV13; 8 nucleotides align to TRBD1. V lost 10 bases and J lost 2; bases outside the gene matches: 7. The CDR3 is made up of 13 amino acids. The germline gives CDR1 PRHDT, CDR2 FYEKMQ (reference sequence). The CDR3 DNA sequence: TGTGCCACTATGATGACAGGGGCCTACGAGCAGTACTTC. This gives the protein CATMMTGAYEQYF.

In DNA, the CDR3 is TGTGCCAGCAGCCCCTGGCGGGGGCCCGGGGCCAACGTCCTGACTTTC. Protein sequence: CASSPWRGPGANVLTF. The chain recombines TRBV9 with TRBJ2-6; perhaps TRBD2 as D (7 bases). Between the trimmed V and J ends, which lost 4 bases and 4 bases, there was a span of 15 bases. CDR1 SGDLS and CDR2 YYNGEE come from the germline V gene. The CDR3 is 16 amino acids.

The gene calls are TRBV19 and TRBJ1-4; 8 bases fit TRBD1. This CDR3 has 15 residues. Trimming removed 3 bases from V and 7 bases from J; junction bases left unmatched: 7. Germline V gene sequence: CDR1 LNHDA, CDR2 SQIVND (reference sequence). CDR3 amino acids: CASSILGQGVEKLFF. The CDR3 region has the DNA TGTGCCAGTAGTATCCTCGGACAGGGAGTTGAAAAACTGTTTTTT.

CDR3 DNA: TGTGCCAGCAGTGAAGCACTAGCGGGAGGTAAAGATACGCAGTATTTT. Translating gives CASSEALAGGKDTQYF. The chain links TRBV6-1 to TRBJ2-3; 12 positions agree with TRBD2. Germline V lookup: CDR1 MNHNS, CDR2 SASEGT. Germline trimming cut 0 bases from V and 5 bases from J; bases unmatched to any gene: 3. The CDR3 is made up of 16 amino acids.

The gene calls are TRBV29-1 and TRBJ2-5, with 7 bases lining up with TRBD2. The better agreement between TRBJ2-7 and the DNA end casts doubt on the J call. CDR1 is SQVTM and CDR2 is ANQGSEA in the germline V gene. CDR3 length: 15 amino acids. The CDR3 bases are TGCAGCGTGAAGACGACTAGCCCAAGCTCCTACGAGCAGTACTTC. Amino acid sequence: CSVKTTSPSSYEQYF.

The chain couples TRBV5-1 to TRBJ1-4; the match to TRBD1 covers 11 bases. The length of the CDR3 is 17 residues. Per the germline V gene, CDR1 is SGHRS and CDR2 is YFSETQ. J lost 5 bases, V lost 0 bases, and 6 bases had no gene match. The CDR3, as DNA: TGCGCCAGCAGCTTGGGGGGGACAGGGGGATTCAATGAAAAACTGTTTTTT. This codes for CASSLGGTGGFNEKLFF.

The chain has TRBV28 and TRBJ2-6; D is perhaps TRBD2 (5 bases). The CDR3 spans 17 residues. Between the trimmed V and J ends, which lost 5 bases and 2 bases, there was a span of 16 bases. Germline V gene data show CDR1 as MDHEN and CDR2 as SYDVKM. CDR3 DNA sequence: TGTGCCAGCAGTGGTCCGGGAACACCTACTGGGGCCAACGTCCTGACTTTC. Translating gives CASSGPGTPTGANVLTF.

The genes are TRBV4-2 and TRBJ2-7; TRBD2 is a possible D gene (6 bases). The germline gives CDR1 LGHNA, CDR2 YNFKEQ. The CDR3 length is 13 residues. V was shortened by 4 bases and J by 3 bases, with 10 bases between the two germline ends. The CDR3 sequence: CASSPTSSYEQYF. DNA for the CDR3: TGTGCCAGCAGCCCCACTAGCAGCTACGAGCAGTACTTC.

The chain recombines TRBV2 with TRBJ2-7, with 7 bases aligning to TRBD1. CDR3 size: 13 residues. After removal of 5 bases from V and 1 base from J, the junction contained 2 bases not matched to a gene. The V gene's germline CDR1 is SNHLY and CDR2 FYNNEI. The CDR3 DNA reads as TGTGCCAGCAGTTGGGACAGTTCCTACGAGCAGTACTTC. This translates into CASSWDSSYEQYF.

The sample holds a few counts of this clone. The chain uses TRBV28 and TRBJ1-2, with D perhaps matching TRBD1 (6 bases). This CDR3 has 13 amino acids. The germline CDR1 and CDR2 sequences are MDHEN and SYDVKM. Deletions cut 5 bases from V and 6 bases from J, with 13 bases between. CDR3 bases: TGTGCCAGCAGTGGACCACAGGGAAATGGCTACACCTTC. The encoded protein is CASSGPQGNGYTF.

This clone occurred once. CDR3 nucleotide sequence: TGTGCCAGCAGCCAAGAGGGACTAGCGGCCTACAATGAGCAGTTCTTC. Protein sequence: CASSQEGLAAYNEQFF. The chain uses TRBV4-2 and TRBJ2-1, with TRBD2 identical over 11 bases. Per the germline V gene, CDR1 is LGHNA and CDR2 is YNFKEQ. This CDR3 has 16 residues. V gave up 0 bases and J gave up 2 bases; unmatched junction bases: 0.

The chain employs TRBV12-5 and TRBJ2-1; TRBD2 matches at 8 bases. V dropped 2 bases and J dropped 8; count of bases not matched to a gene: 8. The germline gives CDR1 LGHNT, CDR2 FRNRAP. The CDR3 length is 15 residues. The CDR3 DNA follows: TGTGCTAGTGGTTTGACGGGAGGGCCTGCCCATGAGCAGTTCTTC. Its translation is CASGLTGGPAHEQFF.

CDR3 residues: CASSLDPNQGAGEKLFF. Here the CDR3 DNA reads TGCGCCAGCAGCTTGGACCCAAACCAGGGGGCGGGAGAAAAACTGTTTTTT. The V gene is TRBV5-1, the J gene TRBJ1-4; 8 bases align to TRBD1. The V gene's germline CDR1 is SGHRS and CDR2 YFSETQ. With 0 bases clipped from V and 8 bases from J, the junction kept 12 bases outside the gene matches. This CDR3 is 17 amino acids long.